Sequencing of this TCR beta chain was carried out in a study of cytomegalovirus exposure and HLA in healthy donors. The PCR made use of 60 Vbeta and 13 Jbeta primers. Only in-frame clones appear in the TCRdb table, and some are missing; sequencing was by immunoSEQ multiplex PCR. The sample includes some 120,000 clones, over 6.5% of them seen just once. A few counts support this clone. The sequenced sample was PBMCs. The TCR was taken from a woman aged 40 to 50 in good health and CMV-seropositive.

The CDR3 protein is CSVQVHPTNYGYTF. CDR3 nucleotides: TGCAGCGTTCAGGTCCATCCAACTAACTATGGCTACACCTTC. V usage is TRBV29-1 and J usage is TRBJ1-2; D gene uncertain. Trimming left V 5 bases short and J 0 bases short, with 13 bases between. Per germline, CDR1 SQVTM and CDR2 ANQGSEA. The CDR3 extends over 14 amino acids.